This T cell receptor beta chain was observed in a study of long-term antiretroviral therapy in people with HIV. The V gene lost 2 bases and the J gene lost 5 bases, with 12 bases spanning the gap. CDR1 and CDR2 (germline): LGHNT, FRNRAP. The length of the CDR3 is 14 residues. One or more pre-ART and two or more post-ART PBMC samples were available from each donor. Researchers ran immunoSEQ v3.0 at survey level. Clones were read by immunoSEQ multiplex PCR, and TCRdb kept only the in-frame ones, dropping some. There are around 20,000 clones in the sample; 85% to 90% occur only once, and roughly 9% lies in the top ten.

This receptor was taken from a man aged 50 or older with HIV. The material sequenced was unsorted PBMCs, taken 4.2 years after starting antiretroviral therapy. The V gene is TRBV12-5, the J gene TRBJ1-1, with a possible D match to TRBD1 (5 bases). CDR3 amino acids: CASGLWTPSTEAFF. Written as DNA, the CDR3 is TGTGCTAGTGGTTTGTGGACACCGAGTACTGAAGCTTTCTTT.